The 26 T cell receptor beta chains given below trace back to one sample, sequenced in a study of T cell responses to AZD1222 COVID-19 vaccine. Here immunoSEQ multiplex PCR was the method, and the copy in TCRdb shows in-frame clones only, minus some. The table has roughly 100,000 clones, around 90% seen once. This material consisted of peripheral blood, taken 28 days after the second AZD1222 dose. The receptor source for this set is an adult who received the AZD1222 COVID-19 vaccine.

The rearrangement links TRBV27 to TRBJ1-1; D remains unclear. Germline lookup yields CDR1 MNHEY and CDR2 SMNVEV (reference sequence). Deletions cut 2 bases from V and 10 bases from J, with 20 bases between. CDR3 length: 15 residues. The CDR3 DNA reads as TGTGCCAGCAGTTTAGAGGCCAGGACCCTCCTGGGAGCTTTCTTT. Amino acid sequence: CASSLEARTLLGAFF.

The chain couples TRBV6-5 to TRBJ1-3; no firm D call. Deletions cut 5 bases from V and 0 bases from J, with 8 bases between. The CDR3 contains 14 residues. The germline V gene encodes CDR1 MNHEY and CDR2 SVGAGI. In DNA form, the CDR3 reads TGTGCCAGCAGTCCCCATGTCTCTGGAAACACCATATATTTT. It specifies CASSPHVSGNTIYF.

CDR3 region: CASSTGVSEAFF. In DNA, the CDR3 is TGTGCCAGCAGCACTGGGGTCTCTGAAGCTTTCTTT. This chain links TRBV7-3 with TRBJ1-1; D remains unclear. Germline loops: CDR1 SGHTA, CDR2 FQGTGA. V gave up 5 bases and J gave up 6 bases, with 10 bases separating them. This CDR3 contains 12 residues. The full variable domain, with the rest looked up from reference TRBV7-3 and TRBJ1-1, is GAGVSQTPSNKVTEKGKYVELRCDPISGHTALYWYRQSLGQGPEFLIYFQGTGAADDSGLPNDRFFAVRPEGSVSTLKIQRTERGDSAVYLCASSTGVSEAFFGQGTRLTVV.

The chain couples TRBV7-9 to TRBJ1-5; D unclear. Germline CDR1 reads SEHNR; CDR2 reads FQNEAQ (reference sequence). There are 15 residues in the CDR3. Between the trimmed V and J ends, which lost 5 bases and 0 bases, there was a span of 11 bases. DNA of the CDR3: TGTGCCAGCAGCCCGGGCGGATATAGCAATCAGCCCCAGCATTTT. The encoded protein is CASSPGGYSNQPQHF.

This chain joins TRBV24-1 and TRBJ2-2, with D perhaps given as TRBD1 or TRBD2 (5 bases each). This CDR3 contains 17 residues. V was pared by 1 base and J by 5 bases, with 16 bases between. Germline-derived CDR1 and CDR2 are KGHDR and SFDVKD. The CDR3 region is CATSDFSVGARTGELFF. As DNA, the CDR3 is TGTGCCACCAGTGATTTTAGTGTCGGGGCGCGGACCGGGGAGCTGTTTTTT.

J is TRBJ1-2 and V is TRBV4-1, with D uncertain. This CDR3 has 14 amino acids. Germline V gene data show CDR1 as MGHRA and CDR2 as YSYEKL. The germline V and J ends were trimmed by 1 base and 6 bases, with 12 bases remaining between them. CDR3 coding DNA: TGCGCCAGCAGCCAAGCGTCGGCCCCCGATGGCTACACCTTC. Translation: CASSQASAPDGYTF.

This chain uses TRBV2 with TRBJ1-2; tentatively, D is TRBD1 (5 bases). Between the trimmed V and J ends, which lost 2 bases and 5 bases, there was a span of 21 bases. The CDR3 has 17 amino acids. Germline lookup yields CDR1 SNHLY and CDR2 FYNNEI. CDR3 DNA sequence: TGTGCCAGCAGTGAATGGTCCACCGAACAGGAAAAGTATGGCTACACCTTC. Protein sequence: CASSEWSTEQEKYGYTF.

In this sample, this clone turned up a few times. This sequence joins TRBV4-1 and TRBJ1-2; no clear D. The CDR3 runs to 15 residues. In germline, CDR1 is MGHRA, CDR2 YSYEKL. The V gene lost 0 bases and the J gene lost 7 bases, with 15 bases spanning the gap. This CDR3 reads CASSQDSGRVGGYTF. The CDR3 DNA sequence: TGCGCCAGCAGCCAAGATTCGGGAAGGGTGGGTGGCTACACCTTC.

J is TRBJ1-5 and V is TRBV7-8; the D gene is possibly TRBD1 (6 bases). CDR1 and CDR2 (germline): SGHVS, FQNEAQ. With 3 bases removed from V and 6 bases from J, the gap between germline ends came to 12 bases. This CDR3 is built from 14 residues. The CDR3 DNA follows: TGTGCCAGCAGCTTCAGGGGAATAGGTCAGCCCCAGCATTTT. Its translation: CASSFRGIGQPQHF.

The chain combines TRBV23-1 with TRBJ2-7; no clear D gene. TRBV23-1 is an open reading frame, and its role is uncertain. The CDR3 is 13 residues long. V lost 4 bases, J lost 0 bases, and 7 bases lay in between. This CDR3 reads CASSLRLSYEQYF. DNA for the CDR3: TGCGCCAGCAGTCTGAGACTCTCCTACGAGCAGTACTTC.

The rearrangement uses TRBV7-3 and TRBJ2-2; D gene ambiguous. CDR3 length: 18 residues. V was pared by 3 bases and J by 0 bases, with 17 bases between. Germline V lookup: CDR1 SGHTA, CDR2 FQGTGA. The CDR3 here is CASSFLPGTAANTGELFF. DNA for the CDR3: TGTGCCAGCAGCTTCCTTCCAGGTACCGCCGCGAACACCGGGGAGCTGTTTTTT.

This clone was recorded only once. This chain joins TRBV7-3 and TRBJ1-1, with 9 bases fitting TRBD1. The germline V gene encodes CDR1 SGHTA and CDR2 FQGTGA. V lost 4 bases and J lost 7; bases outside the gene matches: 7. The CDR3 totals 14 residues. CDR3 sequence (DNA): TGTGCCAGCAGCTCTGGACAGGGGCGACTTGAAGCTTTCTTT. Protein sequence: CASSSGQGRLEAFF.

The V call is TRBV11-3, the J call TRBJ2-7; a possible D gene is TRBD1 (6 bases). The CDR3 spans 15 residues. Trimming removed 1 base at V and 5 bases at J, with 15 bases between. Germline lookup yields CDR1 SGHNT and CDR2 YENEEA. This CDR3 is CASSLGSGRGHEQYF. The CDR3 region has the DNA TGTGCCAGCAGCTTAGGTAGTGGCAGGGGTCACGAGCAGTACTTC.

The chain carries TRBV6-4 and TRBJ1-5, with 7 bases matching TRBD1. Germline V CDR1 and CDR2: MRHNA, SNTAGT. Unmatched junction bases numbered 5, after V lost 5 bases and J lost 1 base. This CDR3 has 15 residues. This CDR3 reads CASSPTGVSNQPQHF. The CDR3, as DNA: TGTGCCAGCAGTCCAACAGGGGTGAGCAATCAGCCCCAGCATTTT.

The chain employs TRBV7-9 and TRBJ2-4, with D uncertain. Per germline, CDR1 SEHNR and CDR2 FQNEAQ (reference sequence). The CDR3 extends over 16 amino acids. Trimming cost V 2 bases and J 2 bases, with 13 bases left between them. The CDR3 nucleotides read TGTGCCAGCAGCTTACGGTCCTCAGAATCCAAAAACATTCAGTACTTC. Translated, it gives CASSLRSSESKNIQYF.

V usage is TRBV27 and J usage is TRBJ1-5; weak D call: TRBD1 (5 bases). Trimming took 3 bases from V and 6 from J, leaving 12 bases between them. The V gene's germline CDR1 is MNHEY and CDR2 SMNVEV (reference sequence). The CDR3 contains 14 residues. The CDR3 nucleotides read TGTGCCAGCAGTTTTGGTGCAGGGAGTCAGCCCCAGCATTTT. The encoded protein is CASSFGAGSQPQHF.

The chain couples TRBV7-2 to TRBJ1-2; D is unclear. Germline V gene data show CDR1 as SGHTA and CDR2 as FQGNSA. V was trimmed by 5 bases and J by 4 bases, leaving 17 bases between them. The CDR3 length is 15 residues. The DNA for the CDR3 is TGTGCCAGCAGCACCTCCATTTCGGCCTCCTATGGCTACACCTTC. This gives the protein CASSTSISASYGYTF.

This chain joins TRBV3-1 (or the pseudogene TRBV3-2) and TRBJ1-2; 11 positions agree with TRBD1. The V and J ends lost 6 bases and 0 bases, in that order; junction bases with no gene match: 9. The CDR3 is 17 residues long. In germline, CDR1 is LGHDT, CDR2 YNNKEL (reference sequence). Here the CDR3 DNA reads TGTGCCAGCAGTCGGCCCAGGACAGGGGGCTCTAACTATGGCTACACCTTC. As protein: CASSRPRTGGSNYGYTF.

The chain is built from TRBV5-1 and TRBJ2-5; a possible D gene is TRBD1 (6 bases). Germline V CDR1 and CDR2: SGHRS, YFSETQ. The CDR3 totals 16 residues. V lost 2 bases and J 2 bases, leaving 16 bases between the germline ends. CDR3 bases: TGCGCCAGCAGCTTCTTAACCGGGACACTTCAAGAGACCCAGTACTTC. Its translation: CASSFLTGTLQETQYF.

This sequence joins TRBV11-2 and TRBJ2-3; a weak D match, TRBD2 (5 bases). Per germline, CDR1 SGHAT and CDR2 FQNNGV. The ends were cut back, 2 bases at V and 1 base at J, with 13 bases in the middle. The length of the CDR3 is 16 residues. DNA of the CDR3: TGTGCCAGCAGCTTAAGGCAGGCGGGTCGCACAGATACGCAGTATTTT. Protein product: CASSLRQAGRTDTQYF.

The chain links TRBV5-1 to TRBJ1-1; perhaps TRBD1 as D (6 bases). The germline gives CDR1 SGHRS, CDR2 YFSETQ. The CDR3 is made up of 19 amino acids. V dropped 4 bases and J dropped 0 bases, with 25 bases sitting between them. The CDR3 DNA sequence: TGCGCCAGCAGCATCTCTTCCTTGGGCCTCGGGGGGCTGAACACTGAAGCTTTCTTT. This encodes CASSISSLGLGGLNTEAFF.

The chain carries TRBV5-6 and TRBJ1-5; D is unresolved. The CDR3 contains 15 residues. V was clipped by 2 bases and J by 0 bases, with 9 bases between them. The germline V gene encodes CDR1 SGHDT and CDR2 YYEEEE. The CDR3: CASSFSRDSNQPQHF. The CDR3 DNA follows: TGTGCCAGCAGCTTTTCGAGGGATAGCAATCAGCCCCAGCATTTT.

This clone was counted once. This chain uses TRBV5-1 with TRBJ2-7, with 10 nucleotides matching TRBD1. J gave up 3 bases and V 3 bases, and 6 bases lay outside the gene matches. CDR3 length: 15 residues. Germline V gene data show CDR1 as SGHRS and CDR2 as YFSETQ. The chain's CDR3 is CASSWGTGANYEQYF. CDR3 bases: TGCGCCAGCAGCTGGGGGACAGGGGCAAACTACGAGCAGTACTTC. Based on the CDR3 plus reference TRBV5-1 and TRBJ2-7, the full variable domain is KAGVTQTPRYLIKTRGQQVTLSCSPISGHRSVSWYQQTPGQGLQFLFEYFSETQRNKGNFPGRFSGRQFSNSRSEMNVSTLELGDSALYLCASSWGTGANYEQYFGPGTRLTVT.

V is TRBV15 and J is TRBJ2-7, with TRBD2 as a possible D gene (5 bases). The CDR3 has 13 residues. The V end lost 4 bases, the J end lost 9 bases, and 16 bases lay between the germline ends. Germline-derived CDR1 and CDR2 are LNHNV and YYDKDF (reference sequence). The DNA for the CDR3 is TGTGCCACCAGCACCACGCCCGGGGTAGGGCAGTACTTC. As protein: CATSTTPGVGQYF. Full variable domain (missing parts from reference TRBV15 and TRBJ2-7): DAMVIQNPRYQVTQFGKPVTLSCSQTLNHNVMYWYQQKSSQAPKLLFHYYDKDFNNEADTPDNFQSRRPNTSFCFLDIRSPGLGDTAMYLCATSTTPGVGQYFGPGTRLTVT.

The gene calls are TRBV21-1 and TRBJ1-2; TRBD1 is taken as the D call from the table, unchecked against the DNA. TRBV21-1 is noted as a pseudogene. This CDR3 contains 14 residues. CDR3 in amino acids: CASNKGQVDYGYTF. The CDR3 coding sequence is TGTGCCAGCAACAAAGGACAAGTGGACTATGGCTACACCTTC.

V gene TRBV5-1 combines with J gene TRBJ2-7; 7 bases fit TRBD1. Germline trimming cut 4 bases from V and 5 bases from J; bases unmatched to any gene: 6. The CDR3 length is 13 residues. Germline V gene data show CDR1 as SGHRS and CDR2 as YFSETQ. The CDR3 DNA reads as TGCGCCAGCAGCCCCGGGGACAGCCACGAGCAGTACTTC. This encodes CASSPGDSHEQYF.